Listed here is a single T cell receptor beta chain. Its target antigen remains unknown. The input lacks base qualities; no much larger clone sits a single base away. TCRbeta CDR3 regions were amplified from genomic DNA using the immunoSEQ Assay, a bias-controlled multiplex PCR. The paper's data handling went like this. Within the assay, amplification of reference gene primers was used to estimate how many nucleated cells each sample contained. Sequence reads were collapsed and filtered to measure the absolute abundance of every unique TCRbeta CDR3 rearrangement. Productive Simpson clonality was computed per sample as the square root of Simpson's diversity index over productive rearrangements. TCRdb re-hosts the immuneACCESS table, in-frame sequences only. Its copies lack some clones; in the studies checked, an unresolved V gene accounts for under half of them, and the cause for the rest is not known. V, J and clone size derive from that table, while D and trimming were established from the DNA sequence. Counted in this sample were about 240,000 clones; around 89% of them appeared once. 3.5% to 4.5% of the sample rests with the top ten.

Participants in the prospective study were aged about 18 to 95 years, lived in some 24 United States geographic areas, and enrolled through a virtual design. Cohort assignment in the prospective study relied on participant-reported clinical history from a screening survey and a study questionnaire. For ImmuneRACE Cohort 3, a participant was defined as recovered based on two consecutive negative NP/OP PCR tests, clearance by a healthcare professional, or resolution of symptoms. Mobile phlebotomists in the prospective study collected whole blood, serum and a nasopharyngeal or oropharyngeal swab from every participant. Participants in the prospective study had the option to provide additional blood draws and questionnaires over a roughly 2-month period. Before DNA extraction, blood samples from the prospective study were shipped at room temperature or frozen. The CDR3 measures 17 amino acids from cysteine to phenylalanine. The sequence is cut down to CDR3 DNA, 51 bases in frame from base 1. Via the germline V gene, CDR1 is SGHVS and CDR2 FNYEAQ. V and J are trimmed by 1 base and 5 bases, and the gene matches miss 10 bases of the junction.

The sample is drawn from a study of blood T cell repertoires in COVID-19 (dated by TCRdb to about 2020). Some background on the complete study: Collaborator samples came from the United States, Italy and Spain and covered acute and convalescent phases of COVID-19. The prospective study material was composed of cDNA or gDNA derived from T cells, B-cell-depleted T cells, or PBMCs. Subjects who had been exposed to COVID-19, were actively infected with it, or had recovered from it provided the deeply sampled blood TCRbeta repertoires that made up the dataset. A freely available public database, intended as a resource for researchers studying the immune response to SARS-CoV-2, is where the repertoires were released. Samples were obtained from the ongoing ImmuneRACE study (first 160 participants) and from 1,254 subjects provided by 6 global collaborators. Sample metadata almost always included a de-identified subject ID, COVID-19 status, age in years and sex. Where available, HLA class I and class II types were obtained from metadata supplied by the sample provider rather than from assay-based typing. Overall study results and their limits: How much clinical and demographic metadata was included differed by source and by participant, and the metadata was provided uncurated.

Sequenced sample: PBMCs or T cells enriched from blood (not recorded which). The chain joins TRBV7-6 to TRBJ2-5, with 10 bases in between that match TRBD2. The clonotype comes from a woman younger than 45 who had recovered from COVID-19. For the CDR3, the sequence is CASSLGWLAGVRETQYF. The DNA is as follows: TGTGCCAGCAGCTTAGGTTGGCTAGCGGGAGTTCGGGAGACCCAGTACTTC.